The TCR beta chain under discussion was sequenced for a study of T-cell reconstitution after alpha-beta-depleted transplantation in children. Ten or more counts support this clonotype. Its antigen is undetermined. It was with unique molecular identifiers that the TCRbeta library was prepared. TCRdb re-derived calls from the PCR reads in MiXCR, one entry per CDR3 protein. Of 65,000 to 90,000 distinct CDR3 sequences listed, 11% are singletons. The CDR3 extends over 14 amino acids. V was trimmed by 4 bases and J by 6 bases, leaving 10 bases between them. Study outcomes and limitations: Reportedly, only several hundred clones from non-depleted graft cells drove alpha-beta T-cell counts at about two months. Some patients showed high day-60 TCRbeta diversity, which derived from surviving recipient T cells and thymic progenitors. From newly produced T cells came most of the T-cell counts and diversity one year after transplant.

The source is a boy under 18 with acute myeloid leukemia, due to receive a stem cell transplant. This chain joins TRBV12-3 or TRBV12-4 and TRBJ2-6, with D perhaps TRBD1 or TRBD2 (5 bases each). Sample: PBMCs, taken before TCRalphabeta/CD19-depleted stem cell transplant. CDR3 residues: CASSWGNLANVLTF. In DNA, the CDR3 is TGTGCCAGCAGTTGGGGGAATTTGGCCAACGTCCTGACTTTC.